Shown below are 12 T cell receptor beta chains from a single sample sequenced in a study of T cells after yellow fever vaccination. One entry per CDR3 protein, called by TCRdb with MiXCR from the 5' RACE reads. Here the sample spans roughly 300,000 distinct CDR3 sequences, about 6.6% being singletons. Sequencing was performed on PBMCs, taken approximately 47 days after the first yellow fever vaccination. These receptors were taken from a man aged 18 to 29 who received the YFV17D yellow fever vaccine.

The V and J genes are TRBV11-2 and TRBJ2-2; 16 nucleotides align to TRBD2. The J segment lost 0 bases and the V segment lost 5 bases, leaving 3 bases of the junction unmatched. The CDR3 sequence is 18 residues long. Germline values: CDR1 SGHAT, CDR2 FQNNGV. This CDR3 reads CASSRGLAGGSNTGELFF. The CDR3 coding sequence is TGTGCCAGCAGCCGGGGACTAGCGGGGGGGTCGAACACCGGGGAGCTGTTTTTT.

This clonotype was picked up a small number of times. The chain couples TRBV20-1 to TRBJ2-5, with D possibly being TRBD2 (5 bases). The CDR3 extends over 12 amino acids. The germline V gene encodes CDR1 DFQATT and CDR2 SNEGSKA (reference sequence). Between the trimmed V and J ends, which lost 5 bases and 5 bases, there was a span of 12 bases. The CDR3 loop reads CSAPRRGETQYF. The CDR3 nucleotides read TGCAGTGCTCCCCGGAGAGGGGAGACCCAGTACTTC.

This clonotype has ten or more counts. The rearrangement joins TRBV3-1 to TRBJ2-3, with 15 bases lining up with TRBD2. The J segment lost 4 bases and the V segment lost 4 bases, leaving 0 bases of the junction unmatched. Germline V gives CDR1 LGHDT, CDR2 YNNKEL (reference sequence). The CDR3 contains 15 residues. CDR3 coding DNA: TGTGCCAGCAGCCGGACTAGCGGGGGGGCAGATACGCAGTATTTT. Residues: CASSRTSGGADTQYF.

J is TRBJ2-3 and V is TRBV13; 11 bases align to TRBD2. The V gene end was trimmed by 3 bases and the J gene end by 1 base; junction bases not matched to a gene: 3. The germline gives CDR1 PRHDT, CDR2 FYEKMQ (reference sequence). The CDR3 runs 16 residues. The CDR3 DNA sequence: TGTGCCAGCAGCTTCACGACTAGCGGGGGCACAGATACGCAGTATTTT. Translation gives CASSFTTSGGTDTQYF. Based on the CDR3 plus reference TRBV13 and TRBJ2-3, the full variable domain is AAGVIQSPRHLIKEKRETATLKCYPIPRHDTVYWYQQGPGQDPQFLISFYEKMQSDKGSIPDRFSAQQFSDYHSELNMSSLELGDSALYFCASSFTTSGGTDTQYFGPGTRLTVL.

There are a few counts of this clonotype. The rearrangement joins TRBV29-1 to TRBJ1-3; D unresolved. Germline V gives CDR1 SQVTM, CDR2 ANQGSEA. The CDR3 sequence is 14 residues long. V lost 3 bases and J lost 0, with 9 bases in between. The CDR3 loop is CSVDLGISGNTIYF. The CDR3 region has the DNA TGCAGCGTTGATCTGGGGATCTCTGGAAACACCATATATTTT.

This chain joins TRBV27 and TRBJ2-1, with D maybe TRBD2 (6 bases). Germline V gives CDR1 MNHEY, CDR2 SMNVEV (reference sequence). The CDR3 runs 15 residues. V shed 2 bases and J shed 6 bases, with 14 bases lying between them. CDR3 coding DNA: TGTGCCAGCAGTTTAAGTGGGGAGGTCGGCAATGAGCAGTTCTTC. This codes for CASSLSGEVGNEQFF.

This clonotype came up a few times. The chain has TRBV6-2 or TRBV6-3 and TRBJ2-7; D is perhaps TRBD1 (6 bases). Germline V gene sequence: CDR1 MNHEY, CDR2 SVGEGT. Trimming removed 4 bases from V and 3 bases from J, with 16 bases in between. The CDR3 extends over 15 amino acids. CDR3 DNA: TGTGCCAGCAGTTCGTCGACCGGGACAAGCTACGAGCAGTACTTC. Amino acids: CASSSSTGTSYEQYF.

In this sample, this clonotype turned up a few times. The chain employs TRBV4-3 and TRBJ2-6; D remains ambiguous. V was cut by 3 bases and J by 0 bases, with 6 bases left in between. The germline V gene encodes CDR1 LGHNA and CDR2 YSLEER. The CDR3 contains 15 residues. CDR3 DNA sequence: TGCGCCAGCAGCCAGGGCTACTCTGGGGCCAACGTCCTGACTTTC. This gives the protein CASSQGYSGANVLTF.

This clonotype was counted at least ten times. This CDR3 is CASSLAPDVVNEQFF. The CDR3 nucleotides are TGCGCCAGCAGCTTGGCTCCGGACGTCGTTAATGAGCAGTTCTTC. The chain links TRBV5-1 to TRBJ2-1, with D unclear. Trimming took 0 bases from V and 7 from J, leaving 14 bases between them. The CDR3 is made up of 15 amino acids. Germline loops: CDR1 SGHRS, CDR2 YFSETQ.

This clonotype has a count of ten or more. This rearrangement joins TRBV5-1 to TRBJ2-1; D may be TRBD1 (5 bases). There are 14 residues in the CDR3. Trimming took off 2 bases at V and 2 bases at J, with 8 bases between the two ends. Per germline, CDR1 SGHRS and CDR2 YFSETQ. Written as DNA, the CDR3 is TGCGCCAGCAGCTTTGAGACAGCCTACAATGAGCAGTTCTTC. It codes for CASSFETAYNEQFF.

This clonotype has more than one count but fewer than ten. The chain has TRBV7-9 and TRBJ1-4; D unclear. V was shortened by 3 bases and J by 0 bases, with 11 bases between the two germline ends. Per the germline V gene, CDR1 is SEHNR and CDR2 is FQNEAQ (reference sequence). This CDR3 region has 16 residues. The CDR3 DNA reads TGTGCCAGCAGCTTTTTGGCGAGTGCAACTAATGAAAAACTGTTTTTT. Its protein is CASSFLASATNEKLFF. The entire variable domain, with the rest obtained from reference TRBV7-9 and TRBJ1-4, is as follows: DTGVSQNPRHKITKRGQNVTFRCDPISEHNRLYWYRQTLGQGPEFLTYFQNEAQLEKSRLLSDRFSAERPKGSFSTLEIQRTEQGDSAMYLCASSFLASATNEKLFFGSGTQLSVL.

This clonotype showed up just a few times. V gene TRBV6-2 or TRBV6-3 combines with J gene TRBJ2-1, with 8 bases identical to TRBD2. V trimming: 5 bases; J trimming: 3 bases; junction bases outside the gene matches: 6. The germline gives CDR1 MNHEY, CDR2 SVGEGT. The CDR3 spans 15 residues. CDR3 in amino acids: CASSLKRGFYNEQFF. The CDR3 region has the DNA TGTGCCAGCAGTCTCAAGCGGGGGTTCTACAATGAGCAGTTCTTC.